This T cell receptor beta chain was documented in a study of blood T cell repertoires in COVID-19. Study overall: The samples span acute and convalescent COVID-19 from the United States, Italy and Spain. PBMCs, B-cell-depleted T cells, or T cells provided the cDNA or gDNA that made up the material.

The trim removed 6 bases at V and 4 bases at J, leaving 2 bases unmatched. The CDR3 is 13 amino acids. Germline CDR1 ENHRY, CDR2 SYGVKD. Source study methods: Estimated nucleated cell counts came from reference gene primer amplification. Generated by immunoSEQ multiplex PCR, the TCRdb table keeps only in-frame clones and is missing some. From that table come the V and J calls and clone size; the DNA was used to work out D and trimming. The table includes some 230,000 clones, 80% to 90% detected once. The source is a man aged 50 to 59 who had recovered from COVID-19. The sample comprised peripheral blood. This chain links TRBV10-3 with TRBJ2-1, with 8 bases identical to TRBD1. The CDR3 loop is CAIRRTGYNEQFF. CDR3 DNA sequence: TGTGCCATCAGGAGGACAGGGTACAATGAGCAGTTCTTC.